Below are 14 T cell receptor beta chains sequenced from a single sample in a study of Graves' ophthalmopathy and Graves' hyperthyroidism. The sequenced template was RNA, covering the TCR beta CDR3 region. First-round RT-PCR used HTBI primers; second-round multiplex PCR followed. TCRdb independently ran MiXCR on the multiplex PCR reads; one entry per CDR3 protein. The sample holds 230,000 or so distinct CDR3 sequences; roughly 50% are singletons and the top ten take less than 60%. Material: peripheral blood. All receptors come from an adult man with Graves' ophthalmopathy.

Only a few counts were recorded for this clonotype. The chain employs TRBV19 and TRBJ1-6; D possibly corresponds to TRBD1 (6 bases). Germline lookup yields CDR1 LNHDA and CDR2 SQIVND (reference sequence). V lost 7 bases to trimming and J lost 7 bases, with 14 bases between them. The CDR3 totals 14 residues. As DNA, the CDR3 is TGTGCCAGTAACGAGGGGGTCCGGAATTCACCCCTCCACTTT. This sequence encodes CASNEGVRNSPLHF. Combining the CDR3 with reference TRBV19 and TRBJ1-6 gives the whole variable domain DGGITQSPKYLFRKEGQNVTLSCEQNLNHDAMYWYRQDPGQGLRLIYYSQIVNDFQKGDIAEGYSVSREKKESFPLTVTSAQKNPTAFYLCASNEGVRNSPLHFGNGTRLTVT.

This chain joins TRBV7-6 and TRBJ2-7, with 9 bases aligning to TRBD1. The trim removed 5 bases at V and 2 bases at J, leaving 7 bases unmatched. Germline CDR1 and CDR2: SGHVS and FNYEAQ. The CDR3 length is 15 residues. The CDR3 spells CASSTQGTGPYEQYF. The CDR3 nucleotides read TGTGCCAGCAGCACCCAGGGGACAGGGCCCTACGAGCAGTACTTC.

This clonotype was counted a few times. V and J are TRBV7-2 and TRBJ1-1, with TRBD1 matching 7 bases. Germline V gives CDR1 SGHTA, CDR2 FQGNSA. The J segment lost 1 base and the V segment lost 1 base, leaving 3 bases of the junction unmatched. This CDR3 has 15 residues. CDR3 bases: TGTGCCAGCAGCTTAGAATGGACAGGGAACACTGAAGCTTTCTTT. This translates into CASSLEWTGNTEAFF.

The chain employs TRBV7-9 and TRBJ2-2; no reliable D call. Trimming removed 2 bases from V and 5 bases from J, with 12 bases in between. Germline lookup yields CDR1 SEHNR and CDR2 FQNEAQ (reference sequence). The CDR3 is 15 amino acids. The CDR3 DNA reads TGTGCCAGCAGCTTACCGGCAGCGCAAACCGGGGAGCTGTTTTTT. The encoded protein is CASSLPAAQTGELFF.

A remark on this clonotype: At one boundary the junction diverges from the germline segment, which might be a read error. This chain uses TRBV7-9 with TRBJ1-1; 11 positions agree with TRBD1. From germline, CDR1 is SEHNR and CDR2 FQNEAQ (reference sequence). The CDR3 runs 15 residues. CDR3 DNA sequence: TGCGCCAGCAGCACGGGACAGGGGGTAAGGACTGAAGCTTTCTTT. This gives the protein CASSTGQGVRTEAFF.

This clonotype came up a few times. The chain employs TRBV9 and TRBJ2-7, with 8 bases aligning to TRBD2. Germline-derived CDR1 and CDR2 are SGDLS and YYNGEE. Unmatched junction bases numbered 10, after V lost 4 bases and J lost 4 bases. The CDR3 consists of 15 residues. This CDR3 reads CASSLVGLGEYEQYF. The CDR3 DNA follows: TGTGCCAGCAGCTTAGTGGGACTAGGGGAATACGAGCAGTACTTC.

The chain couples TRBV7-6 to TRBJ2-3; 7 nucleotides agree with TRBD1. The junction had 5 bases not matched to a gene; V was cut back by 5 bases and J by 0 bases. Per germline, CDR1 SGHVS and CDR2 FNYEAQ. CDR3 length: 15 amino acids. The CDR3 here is CASSLTGLSTDTQYF. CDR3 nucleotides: TGTGCCAGCAGCCTGACAGGGCTTAGCACAGATACGCAGTATTTT.

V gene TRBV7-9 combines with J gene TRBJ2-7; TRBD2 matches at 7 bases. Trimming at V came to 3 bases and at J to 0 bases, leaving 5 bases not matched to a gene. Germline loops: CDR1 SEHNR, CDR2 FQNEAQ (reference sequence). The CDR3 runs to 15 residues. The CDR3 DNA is TGTGCCAGCAGCTTTACTAGCGCGAACTCCTACGAGCAGTACTTC. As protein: CASSFTSANSYEQYF.

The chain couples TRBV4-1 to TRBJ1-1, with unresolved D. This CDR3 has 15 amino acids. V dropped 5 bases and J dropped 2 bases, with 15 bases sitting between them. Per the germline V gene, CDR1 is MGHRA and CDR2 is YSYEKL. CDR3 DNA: TGCGCCAGCAGCTCCCAAAGGGTCTTTAACACTGAAGCTTTCTTT. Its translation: CASSSQRVFNTEAFF.

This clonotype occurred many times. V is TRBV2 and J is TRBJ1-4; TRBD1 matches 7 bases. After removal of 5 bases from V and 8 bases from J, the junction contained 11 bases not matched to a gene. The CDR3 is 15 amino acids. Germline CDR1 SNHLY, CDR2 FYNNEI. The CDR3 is CASSYDRDSGEKLFF. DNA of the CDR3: TGTGCCAGCAGTTACGACCGGGACAGTGGCGAAAAACTGTTTTTT.

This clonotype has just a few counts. In nucleotides, the CDR3 is TGTGCCATCAGTGCAACAATACAGGGAATGGAGTACGAGCAGTACTTC. Amino acids: CAISATIQGMEYEQYF. V is TRBV10-3 and J is TRBJ2-7; tentative D call: TRBD1 (6 bases). Trimming left V 4 bases short and J 4 bases short, with 20 bases between. This CDR3 region has 16 residues. The germline V gene has CDR1 ENHRY and CDR2 SYGVKD.

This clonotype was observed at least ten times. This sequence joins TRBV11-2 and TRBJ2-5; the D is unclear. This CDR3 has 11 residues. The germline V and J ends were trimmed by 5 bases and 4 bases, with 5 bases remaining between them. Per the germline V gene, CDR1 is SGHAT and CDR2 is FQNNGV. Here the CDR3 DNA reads TGTGCCAGCAGCCGTAGAGAGACCCAGTACTTC. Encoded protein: CASSRRETQYF.

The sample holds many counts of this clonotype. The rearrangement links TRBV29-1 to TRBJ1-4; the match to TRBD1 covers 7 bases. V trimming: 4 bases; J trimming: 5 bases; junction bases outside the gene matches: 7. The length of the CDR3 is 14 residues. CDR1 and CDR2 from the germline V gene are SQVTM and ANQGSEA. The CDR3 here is CSVAGGGQNEKLFF. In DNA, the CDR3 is TGCAGCGTTGCGGGCGGGGGACAGAATGAAAAACTGTTTTTT. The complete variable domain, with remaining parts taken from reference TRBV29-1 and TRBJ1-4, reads SAVISQKPSRDICQRGTSLTIQCQVDSQVTMMFWYRQQPGQSLTLIATANQGSEATYESGFVIDKFPISRPNLTFSTLTVSNMSPEDSSIYLCSVAGGGQNEKLFFGSGTQLSVL.

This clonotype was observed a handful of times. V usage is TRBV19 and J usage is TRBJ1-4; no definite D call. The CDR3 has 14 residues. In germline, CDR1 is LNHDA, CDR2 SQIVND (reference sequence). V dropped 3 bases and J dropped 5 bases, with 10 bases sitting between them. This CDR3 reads CASSIVAGNEKLFF. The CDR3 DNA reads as TGTGCCAGTAGTATCGTGGCTGGAAATGAAAAACTGTTTTTT.